The clone carrying this T cell receptor beta chain came up a few times. The data are from a study of identical twins' blood T cells. Overall study: About 6 alpha and six beta libraries together yielded about 52 million reads.

CDR3 size: 15 residues. V was clipped by 3 bases and J by 4 bases; unmatched bases: 1. Germline V gene lookup returns CDR1 LGHDT and CDR2 YNNKEL (reference sequence). TCRdb used MiXCR to reprocess the 5' RACE reads, holding one entry per CDR3 protein. The repertoire consists of 400,000 or so distinct CDR3 sequences, with around 30% occurring once and the leading ten covering roughly 5.5%. The chain combines TRBV3-1 with TRBJ2-1, with 12 bases fitting TRBD2. The sequencing input was PBMCs. This receptor was identified in a woman aged 18 to 49 in good health. DNA of the CDR3: TGTGCCAGCAGCCATACTAGCGGGGGGTACAATGAGCAGTTCTTC. This codes for CASSHTSGGYNEQFF.